The present TCR beta chain was sequenced within a study of Tregs in tolerant kidney transplant recipients (dated by TCRdb to 2018 to 2020). For context, the study as a whole: The study used TCRbeta sequencing to identify donor-specific regulatory T cells before combined kidney and bone marrow transplantation, then tracked those cells after transplant. TCRbeta repertoire sequencing was used in a few healthy controls to compare several methods for expanding Tregs specific for an allogeneic donor.

Turning to this clone: No cognate antigen has been identified for it. No much larger clone is present one base from it, and per-base qualities are unavailable.

What the study reported, not specific to this receptor: The study was limited by small patient numbers, and the findings need validation in larger populations and under other immunosuppression protocols. Expanding Tregs with activated donor B cells appeared to identify the most biologically relevant and donor-specific TCRbeta repertoire. Biological reproducibility was not directly assessed, although technical replication error appeared to be minimal.

CDR1 and CDR2 are drawn from the germline V gene: SNHLY, FYNNEI. The CDR3, cysteine through phenylalanine, is 15 amino acids long. Only the CDR3 DNA stays, 45 bases, in frame from base 1. V is cut by 4 bases and J by 1 base, and the space between the germline ends is 14 bases. Thawed PBMCs were FACS-sorted into unstimulated Tregs (CD4+CD25+CD127-), CD4+ non-Tregs (CD4+CD25-), CD4 cells and CD8 cells. Blood from healthy controls was obtained either as purchased buffy coats or from healthy volunteers. Healthy control blood was processed by Ficoll density gradient to PBMCs and cryopreserved; patient PBMCs were collected before and after transplant. Genomic DNA was extracted from sorted cells with the QIAGEN DNeasy Blood and Tissue Kit for TCRbeta CDR3 sequencing. High-throughput TCRbeta CDR3 sequencing, including PCR amplification with bias correction and internal controls, was performed commercially through immunoSEQ. The authors processed their data as follows. Unique productive TCRbeta sequences were defined by CDR3 nucleotide sequence when primers matched and otherwise by CDR3 amino acid sequence together with Vbeta and Jbeta genes. As a correction for sorting error, sequences shared between sorted populations at a frequency ratio of 2:1 or less were discarded, and the remaining shared sequences were assigned to the higher population. A sequence counted as donor-reactive if, in CFSE-low cells, the sequence had a frequency of at least 0.01% and was expanded at least 5-fold compared with unstimulated cells. Repertoire divergence was quantified by Jensen-Shannon divergence calculated from the top 100 TCRbeta sequences ranked by frequency. For samples with multiple sequencing runs, sorting error was corrected in each run separately before the runs were combined. This is the immuneACCESS table as TCRdb keeps it, with only in-frame sequences that have V and J called. A part of the clones is gone; compared with another copy, unresolved V genes explain less than half, and the rest is unexplained. V and J calls plus clone size are reproduced from that table; the DNA served to infer D and trimming. The sample table records some 240,000 clones; roughly 80% of these occur just once. The ten largest clones capture less than 0.75% of the sample.

The sample comprised CD4+ T cells from blood. The chain employs TRBV2 and TRBJ2-7; the best D guess is TRBD2, with 6 bases matching. The clonotype comes from a human donor in good health. The CDR3 here reads CASSAGGRISYEQYF. The base sequence is TGTGCCAGCAGTGCGGGTGGGAGGATATCCTACGAGCAGTACTTC.